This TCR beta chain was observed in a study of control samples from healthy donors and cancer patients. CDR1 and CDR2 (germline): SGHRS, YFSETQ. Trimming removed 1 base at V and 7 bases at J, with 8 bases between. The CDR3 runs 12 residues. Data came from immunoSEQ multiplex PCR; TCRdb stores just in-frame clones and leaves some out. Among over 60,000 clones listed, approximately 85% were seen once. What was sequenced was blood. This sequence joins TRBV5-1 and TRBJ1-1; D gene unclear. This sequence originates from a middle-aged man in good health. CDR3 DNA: TGCGCCAGCAGCTTGACGGGAGGTGAAGCTTTCTTT. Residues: CASSLTGGEAFF.